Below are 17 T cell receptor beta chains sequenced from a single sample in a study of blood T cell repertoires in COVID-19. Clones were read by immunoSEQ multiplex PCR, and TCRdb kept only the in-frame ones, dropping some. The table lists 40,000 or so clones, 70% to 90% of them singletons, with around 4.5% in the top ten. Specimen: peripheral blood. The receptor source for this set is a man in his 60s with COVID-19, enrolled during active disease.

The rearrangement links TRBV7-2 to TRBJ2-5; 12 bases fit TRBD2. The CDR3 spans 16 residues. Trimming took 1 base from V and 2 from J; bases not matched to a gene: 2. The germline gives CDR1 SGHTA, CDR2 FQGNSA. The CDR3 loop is CASSLVLAGGQETQYF. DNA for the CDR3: TGTGCCAGCAGCTTAGTTCTAGCGGGAGGGCAAGAGACCCAGTACTTC.

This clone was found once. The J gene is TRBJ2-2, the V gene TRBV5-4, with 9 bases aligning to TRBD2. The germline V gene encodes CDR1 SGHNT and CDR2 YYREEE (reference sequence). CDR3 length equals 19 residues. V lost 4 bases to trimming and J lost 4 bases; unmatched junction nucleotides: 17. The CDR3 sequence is CASSLSRDVAGGPTGELFF. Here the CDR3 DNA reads TGTGCCAGCAGCCTGAGCCGGGATGTGGCGGGAGGGCCCACCGGGGAGCTGTTTTTT.

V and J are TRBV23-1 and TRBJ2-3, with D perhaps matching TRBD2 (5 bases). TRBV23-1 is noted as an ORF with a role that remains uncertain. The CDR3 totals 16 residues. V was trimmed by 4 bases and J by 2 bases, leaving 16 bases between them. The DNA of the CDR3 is TGCGCCAGCAGTCTGAGAGGGAACCACAACACAGATACGCAGTATTTT. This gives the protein CASSLRGNHNTDTQYF.

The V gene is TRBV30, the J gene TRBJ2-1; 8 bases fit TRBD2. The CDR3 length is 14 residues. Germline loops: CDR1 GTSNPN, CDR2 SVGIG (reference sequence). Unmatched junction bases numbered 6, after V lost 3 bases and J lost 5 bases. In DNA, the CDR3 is TGTGCCTGGAGAGCGGGAGAGGCTCACAATGAGCAGTTCTTC. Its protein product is CAWRAGEAHNEQFF.

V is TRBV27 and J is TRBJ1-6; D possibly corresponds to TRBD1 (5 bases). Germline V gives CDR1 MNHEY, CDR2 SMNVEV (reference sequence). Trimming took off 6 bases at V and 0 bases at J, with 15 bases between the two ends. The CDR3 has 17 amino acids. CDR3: CASSPDSMSSYNSPLHF. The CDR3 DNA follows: TGTGCCAGCAGCCCAGACAGTATGAGCTCCTATAATTCACCCCTCCACTTT.

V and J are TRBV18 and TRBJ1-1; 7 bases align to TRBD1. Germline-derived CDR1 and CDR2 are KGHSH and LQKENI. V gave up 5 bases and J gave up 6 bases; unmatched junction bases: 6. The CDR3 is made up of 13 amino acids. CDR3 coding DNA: TGTGCCAGCTCAGCCAAGGGGGCGGCTGAAGCTTTCTTT. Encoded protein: CASSAKGAAEAFF.

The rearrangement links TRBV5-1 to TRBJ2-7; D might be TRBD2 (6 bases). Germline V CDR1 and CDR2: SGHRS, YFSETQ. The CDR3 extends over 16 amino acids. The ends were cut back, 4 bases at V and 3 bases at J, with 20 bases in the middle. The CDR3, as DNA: TGCGCCAGCAGCCCCGGCGGTCTAGCGTCTAGCTACGAGCAGTACTTC. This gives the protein CASSPGGLASSYEQYF.

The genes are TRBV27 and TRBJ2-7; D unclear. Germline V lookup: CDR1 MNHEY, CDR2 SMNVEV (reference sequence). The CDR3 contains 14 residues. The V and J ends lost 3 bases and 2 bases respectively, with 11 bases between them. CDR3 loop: CASSFLSSPYEQYF. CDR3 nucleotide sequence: TGTGCCAGCAGTTTCTTGTCTTCCCCCTACGAGCAGTACTTC.

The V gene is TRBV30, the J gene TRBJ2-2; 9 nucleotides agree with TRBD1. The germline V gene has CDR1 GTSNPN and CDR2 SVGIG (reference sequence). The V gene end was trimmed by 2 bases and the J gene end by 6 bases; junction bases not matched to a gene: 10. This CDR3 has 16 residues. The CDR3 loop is CAWSQGQGRGAGELFF. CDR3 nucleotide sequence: TGTGCCTGGAGTCAGGGACAGGGAAGGGGAGCCGGGGAGCTGTTTTTT.

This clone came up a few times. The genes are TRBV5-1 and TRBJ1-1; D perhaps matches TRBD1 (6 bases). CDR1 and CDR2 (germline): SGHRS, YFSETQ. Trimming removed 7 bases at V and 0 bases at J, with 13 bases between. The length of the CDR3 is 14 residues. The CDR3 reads CASGRDTMNTEAFF. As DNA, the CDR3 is TGCGCCAGCGGACGGGACACAATGAACACTGAAGCTTTCTTT.

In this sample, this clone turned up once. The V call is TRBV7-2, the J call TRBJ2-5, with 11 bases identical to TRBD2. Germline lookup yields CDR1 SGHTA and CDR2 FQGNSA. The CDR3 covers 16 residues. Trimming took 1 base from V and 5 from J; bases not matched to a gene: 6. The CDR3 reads CASSLGVLAGAETQYF. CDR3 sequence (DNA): TGTGCCAGCAGCTTAGGAGTACTAGCGGGAGCGGAGACCCAGTACTTC. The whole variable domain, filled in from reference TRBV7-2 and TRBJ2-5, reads GAGVSQSPSNKVTEKGKDVELRCDPISGHTALYWYRQSLGQGLEFLIYFQGNSAPDKSGLPSDRFSAERTGGSVSTLTIQRTQQEDSAVYLCASSLGVLAGAETQYFGPGTRLLVL.

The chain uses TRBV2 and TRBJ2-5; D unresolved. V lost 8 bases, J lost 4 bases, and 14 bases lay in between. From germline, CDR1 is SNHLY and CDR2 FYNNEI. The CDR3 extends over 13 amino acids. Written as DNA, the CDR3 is TGTGCCAGCGGTGGATTCAACGGAGAGACCCAGTACTTC. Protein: CASGGFNGETQYF.

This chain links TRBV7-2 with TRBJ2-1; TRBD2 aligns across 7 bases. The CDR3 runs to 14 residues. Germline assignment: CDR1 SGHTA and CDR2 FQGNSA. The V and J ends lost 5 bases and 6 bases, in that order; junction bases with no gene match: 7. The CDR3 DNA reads TGTGCCAGCAGCCCTCCATGGGGGGGCAATGAGCAGTTCTTC. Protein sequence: CASSPPWGGNEQFF.

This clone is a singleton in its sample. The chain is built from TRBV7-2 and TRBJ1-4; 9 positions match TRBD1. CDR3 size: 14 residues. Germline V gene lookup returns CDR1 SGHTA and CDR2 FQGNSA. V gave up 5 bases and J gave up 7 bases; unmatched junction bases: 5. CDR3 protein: CASSLGTGSEKLFF. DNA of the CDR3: TGTGCCAGCAGCCTGGGGACAGGGTCTGAAAAACTGTTTTTT. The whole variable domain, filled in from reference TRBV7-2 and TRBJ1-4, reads GAGVSQSPSNKVTEKGKDVELRCDPISGHTALYWYRQSLGQGLEFLIYFQGNSAPDKSGLPSDRFSAERTGGSVSTLTIQRTQQEDSAVYLCASSLGTGSEKLFFGSGTQLSVL.

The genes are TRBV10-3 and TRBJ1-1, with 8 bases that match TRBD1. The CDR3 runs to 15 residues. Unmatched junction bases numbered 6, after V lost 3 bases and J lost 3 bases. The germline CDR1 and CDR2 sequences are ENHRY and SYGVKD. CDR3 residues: CAISEDRGIDTEAFF. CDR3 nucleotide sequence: TGTGCCATCAGTGAAGACAGGGGAATAGACACTGAAGCTTTCTTT.

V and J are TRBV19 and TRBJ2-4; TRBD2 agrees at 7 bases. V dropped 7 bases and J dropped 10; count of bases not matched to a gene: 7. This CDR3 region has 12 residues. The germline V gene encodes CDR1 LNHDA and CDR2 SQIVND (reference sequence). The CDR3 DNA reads TGTGCCAGTACTCTACCCGGGGGGATTCAGTACTTC. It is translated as CASTLPGGIQYF.

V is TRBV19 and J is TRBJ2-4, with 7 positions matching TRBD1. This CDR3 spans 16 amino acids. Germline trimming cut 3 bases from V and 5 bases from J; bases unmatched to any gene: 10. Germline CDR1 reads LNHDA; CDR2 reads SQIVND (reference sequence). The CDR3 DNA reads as TGTGCCAGTAGTATTGTAATAAAGGGGGCCCAAAACATTCAGTACTTC. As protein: CASSIVIKGAQNIQYF.